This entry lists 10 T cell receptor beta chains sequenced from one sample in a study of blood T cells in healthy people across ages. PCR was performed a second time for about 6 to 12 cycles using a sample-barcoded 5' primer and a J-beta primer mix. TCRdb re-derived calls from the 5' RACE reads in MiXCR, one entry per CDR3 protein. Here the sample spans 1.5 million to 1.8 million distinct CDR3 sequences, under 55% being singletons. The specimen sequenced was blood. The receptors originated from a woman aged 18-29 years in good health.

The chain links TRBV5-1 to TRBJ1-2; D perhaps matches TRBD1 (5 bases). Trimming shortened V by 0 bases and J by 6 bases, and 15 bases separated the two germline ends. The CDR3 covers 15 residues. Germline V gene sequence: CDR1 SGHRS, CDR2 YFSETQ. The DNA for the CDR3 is TGCGCCAGCAGCTTGGGCCAGGCCAGGGTTGATGGCTACACCTTC. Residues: CASSLGQARVDGYTF.

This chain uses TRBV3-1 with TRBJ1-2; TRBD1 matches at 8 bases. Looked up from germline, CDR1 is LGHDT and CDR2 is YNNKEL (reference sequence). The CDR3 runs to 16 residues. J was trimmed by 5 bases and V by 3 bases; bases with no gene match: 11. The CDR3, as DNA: TGTGCCAGCAGCCACGATACAGGGGGTACCAGTTATGGCTACACCTTC. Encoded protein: CASSHDTGGTSYGYTF.

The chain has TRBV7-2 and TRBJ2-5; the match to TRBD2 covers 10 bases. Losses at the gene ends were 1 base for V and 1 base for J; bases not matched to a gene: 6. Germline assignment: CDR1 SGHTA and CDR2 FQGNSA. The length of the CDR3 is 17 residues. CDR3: CASSLEGASGGQETQYF. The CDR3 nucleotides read TGTGCCAGCAGCTTAGAAGGGGCTAGCGGGGGCCAAGAGACCCAGTACTTC.

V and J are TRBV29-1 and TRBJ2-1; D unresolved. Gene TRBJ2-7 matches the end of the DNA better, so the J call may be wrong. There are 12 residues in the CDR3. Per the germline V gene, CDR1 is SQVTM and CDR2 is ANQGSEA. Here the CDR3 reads CSVGPSSYEQYF. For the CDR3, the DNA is TGCAGCGTTGGCCCCTCCAGCTACGAGCAGTACTTC.

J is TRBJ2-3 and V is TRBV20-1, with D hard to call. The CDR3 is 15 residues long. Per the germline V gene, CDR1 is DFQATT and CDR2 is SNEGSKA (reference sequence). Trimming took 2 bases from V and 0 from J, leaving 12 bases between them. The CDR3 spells CSARKASYSTDTQYF. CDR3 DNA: TGCAGTGCTAGAAAAGCGTCATATAGCACAGATACGCAGTATTTT.

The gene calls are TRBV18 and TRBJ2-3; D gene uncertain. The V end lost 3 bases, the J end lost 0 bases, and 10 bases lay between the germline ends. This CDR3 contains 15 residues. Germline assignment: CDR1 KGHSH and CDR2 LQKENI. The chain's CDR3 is CASSPSRQSTDTQYF. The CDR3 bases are TGTGCCAGCTCACCTTCTCGGCAGAGCACAGATACGCAGTATTTT.

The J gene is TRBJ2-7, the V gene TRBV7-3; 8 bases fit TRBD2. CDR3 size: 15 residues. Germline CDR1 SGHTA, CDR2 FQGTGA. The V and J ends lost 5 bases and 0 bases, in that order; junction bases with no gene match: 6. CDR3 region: CASSHLAGPSYEQYF. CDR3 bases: TGTGCCAGCAGCCATCTAGCGGGCCCCTCCTACGAGCAGTACTTC.

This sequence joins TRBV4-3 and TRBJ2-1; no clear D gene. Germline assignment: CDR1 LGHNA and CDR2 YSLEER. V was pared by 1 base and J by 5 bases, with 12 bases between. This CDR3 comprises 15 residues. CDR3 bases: TGCGCCAGCAGCCAAGGGGGTCTTTCCAACAATGAGCAGTTCTTC. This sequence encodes CASSQGGLSNNEQFF.

The CDR3: CASRLFLTAAETQYF. CDR3 DNA sequence: TGTGCCAGCAGGCTCTTTCTGACTGCAGCAGAGACCCAGTACTTC. The V and J genes are TRBV6-5 and TRBJ2-5, with D unclear. Germline V CDR1 and CDR2: MNHEY, SVGAGI. The CDR3 spans 15 residues. The V end was cut by 6 bases, the J end by 4 bases, with 18 bases between.

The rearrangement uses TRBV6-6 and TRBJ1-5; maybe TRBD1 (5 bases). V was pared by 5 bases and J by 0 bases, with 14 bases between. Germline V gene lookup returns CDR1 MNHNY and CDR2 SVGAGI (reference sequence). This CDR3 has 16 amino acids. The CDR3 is CASSSRDGNSNQPQHF. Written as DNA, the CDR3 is TGTGCCAGCAGTAGCCGGGACGGCAATAGCAATCAGCCCCAGCATTTT.